This T cell receptor (beta chain) emerged from a study of identical twins. The trim removed 5 bases at V and 5 bases at J, leaving 5 bases unmatched. This CDR3 is 12 amino acids long. Germline CDR1 SQVTM, CDR2 ANQGSEA. Study results and caveats: Out-of-frame alpha sequences that twins shared showed excess low generation probability.

This clonotype was detected many times. Its antigen is as yet unknown. The authors used template switching to add a universal primer site and gave cDNA unique molecular identifiers. TCRdb reprocessed the 5' RACE reads via MiXCR and lists one record per CDR3 protein. Found here are hundreds of thousands of distinct CDR3 sequences, about 7.3% of them singletons; the top ten hold approximately 3.7%. This sample was shared with a second study, whose subject was yellow fever vaccine responses in identical twins.

The TCR sequence derives from a woman under 30 in good health. The chain links TRBV29-1 to TRBJ2-5; the match to TRBD1 covers 7 bases. The sequencing sample was made of memory (CD45RO+) T cells sorted from blood. In nucleotides, the CDR3 is TGCAGCGTTTTGACAGGGCGGGAGACCCAGTACTTC. This codes for CSVLTGRETQYF.